This T cell receptor (beta chain) was sequenced in a study of cytomegalovirus exposure and HLA in healthy donors (dated by TCRdb to about 2017). Looking at the study overall: An earlier analysis of around 600 of the donors reported about 290 Gb of sequence data and some 100 million unique TCR beta sequences from 150 million to 200 million T cells. Typing coverage differed by locus: A, B, C, DRB1 and DQB1 were typed in roughly 620-630 donors, DQA1 in about 510, DPA1 in some 610, and DPB1 in 450 to 480. Approximately 310 gigabases of sequencing data and tens of millions of unique TCR sequences were included in an early release covering about 700 HLA-typed donors. Using immunosequencing, the study profiled T cell repertoires from about 610 subjects and related those repertoires to cytomegalovirus serostatus. The genetic ancestry cluster associated with self-reported Caucasian donors included 81% of the approximately 430 genotyped donors. Genome-wide SNP genotypes for about three fifths of the 666 donors were used in a later genetic analysis, which treated that subset as a discovery cohort. The study aimed to test whether signatures of past pathogen exposure could be identified by cataloging public T cell receptors. Class I and class II HLA loci were covered by the typing at four-digit resolution. Along with the approximately 650-subject first cohort, a separate validation cohort of over a hundred different subjects was used. All discovery cohort repertoires had been generated using a single sequencing platform. Donor age, sex, ethnicity and CMV serostatus were compiled together with the repertoire data. An earlier analysis of 587 of the donors used high-throughput TCR beta sequencing to judge whether each TCR beta V gene segment behaved as functional or pseudogenic. A later analysis re-examined previously published TCR beta repertoires from more than 650 donors and added high-resolution HLA genotyping to investigate patterns of TCR occurrence. Across some 400 genotyped donors of the cohort, an average of roughly 200,000 unique TCR beta nucleotide sequences per donor were sequenced, and 15% to 20% of those sequences were non-productive. The later analysis used no new phenotypic data to find candidate immune exposures, relying instead on TCR beta sequences and their occurrence across donors. High-throughput TCR immunosequencing, statistical association of individual TCRs with disease status, and machine learning were combined to predict cytomegalovirus infection status. Roughly 5 DR-DQ haplotypes were handled as single units for association and clustering because linkage in the cohort was strong. What the work shows at the level of the full study, not this receptor alone: Assigning TCR associations to individual alleles was difficult when HLA alleles, especially DR and DQ, strongly co-occurred. Linkage disequilibrium might explain the correlated functional status among segregating V segments, but an unknown experimental factor could not be ruled out. Cytomegalovirus status was reported to be diagnosed by the classifier with high specificity and sensitivity in both the original and validation cohorts. Immune exposure information for the cohort was limited to CMV serostatus. An earlier analysis of some 590 of the donors showed that most TCR beta V segments appeared in productive rearrangements either about 90% or about 30% of the time, which broadly matched IMGT annotations. A group of highly shared sequence variants was considered likely to be a technical artifact of the sequencing pipeline. Because HLA typing was unavailable for some donors at each locus, only the typed subset was used in association tests. This cohort had only TCR beta chains sequenced, and the lack of alpha or paired-chain data limited which features could be detected. The presence/absence analyses assumed that sequencing depth was roughly uniform across donors, and that assumption may not be true. Compared with equally common non-associated chains, HLA-associated TCR beta chains in a later analysis were more clonally expanded and had lower generation probabilities. A further reported finding was that TCR beta sequences accurately predicted the HLA-A and HLA-B alleles for most subjects in the first cohort. In the study, approximately 160 TCR beta chains were listed as associated with cytomegalovirus. The 87-base-pair reads could not distinguish some IMGT-functional V segments, including TRBV6-2 and TRBV6-3, so those segments were excluded. According to a later analysis, most CMV-associated TCR beta chains appeared to be HLA-restricted, and the HLA associations seemed to be driven largely by CMV exposure. In a later analysis, several top co-occurrence clusters were reported to appear linked to parvovirus B19, influenza, CMV and Epstein-Barr virus. Specific HLA alleles were associated with 15,000 to 20,000 TCR beta sequences at a false discovery rate of 0.05 in a later analysis. Around 16 rarely observed V segments, including chromosome 9 orphons, were excluded from the earlier analysis of several hundred of the donors because counts were too low. In vitro tests confirmed that three of the cytomegalovirus-associated TCR beta chains recognize cytomegalovirus antigens. The authors suggested that the approach could potentially be generalized to other disease states and immunological phenotypes. In a later genetic analysis, fewer N-insertions in productive TCRs were reported among donors in an Asian-associated ancestry cluster than the roughly 700-donor mean. An association between a missense DCLRE1C variant and V-gene and J-gene trimming of TCR beta chains was found in a later genetic analysis and replicated in an independent cohort. According to a later analysis, TCR association rates differed among HLA loci, with DRB1 alleles showing the most associated TCRs and HLA-C alleles showing the fewest. Most TCR sequences were observed very rarely across donors, whereas some public TCRs were present in many individuals.

The cohort comprised around 700 healthy bone marrow donors. All cohort members were sampled while nominally healthy, although unrecorded immune exposures were likely present. The donor tested CMV seronegative, placing the donor among the approximately 360 seronegative members of the cohort. Every donor gave a peripheral blood sample, and the peripheral blood mononuclear cells from that sample were used for TCR beta sequencing. The Qiagen DNeasy Blood Extraction Kit was used to extract genomic DNA from the blood cell samples. This clone has a single count. The antigen it recognizes is unknown. Base qualities are not provided; no much larger clone lies one nucleotide away. Including the terminal cysteine and phenylalanine, the CDR3 comprises 14 residues. Only the CDR3 part of the read is kept: 42 bases, read in frame from the first base. Relative to germline, V is 3 bases shorter and J is 5 bases shorter, with 14 bases between their ends. Sequences MNHEY (CDR1) and SMNVEV (CDR2) are obtained from the germline V gene (reference sequence).

The library came from the immunoSEQ multiplex PCR assay. For the multiplex PCR, a mixture combining 60 forward primers for TCR Vbeta segments and 13 reverse primers for TCR Jbeta segments was used. Amplification of the CDR3 region of rearranged TCR beta genes was performed with a multiplex PCR assay on genomic DNA. Amplified TCR beta libraries were sequenced as 87-base-pair reads on the Illumina HiSeq System. Turning to the authors' computational methods: A later analysis counted tens of millions of unique TCR beta chains across the 650 to 700 repertoires, and roughly 10 million of these chains were shared by at least two donors. Raw reads were error-corrected and collapsed into unique sequences with a nearest-neighbor algorithm that merged closely related sequences to remove PCR and sequencing errors. To assign V, D and J gene segments, CDR3 sequences were aligned to IMGT reference sequences. Each retained sequence needed at least a six-nucleotide match to both a V gene segment and a J gene segment. A rearrangement was called productive if the CDR3 had no stop codons and remained in frame with V and J, and every other rearrangement was called non-productive. CDR3 was defined by IMGT convention, running from the second conserved V-encoded cysteine to the conserved J-encoded phenylalanine. Sequences without an unambiguous match to a single V gene segment were excluded from the earlier analysis of almost 600 of the donors. In an earlier analysis of about 590 of the donors, a V segment was called functional when productive rearrangements were above 56.7%, and segregating when the standard deviation between donors exceeded 5%. A statistical classification framework was built to diagnose cytomegalovirus status from the catalog of TCR beta chain sequences. V and J gene assignment, in a later analysis, came from comparing TCR nucleotide sequences with IMGT/GENE-DB human TR gene sequences. A later analysis assigned CDR3 sequences and most-parsimonious VDJ recombination scenarios with the TCRdist pipeline. In a later analysis, each TCR beta chain was defined by its CDR3 amino acid sequence together with its V-gene family, and reads lacking a unique V-gene family were excluded. As a way to deal with suspected cross-contamination and a sequencing artifact, a later analysis dropped 450 to 600 nucleotide sequences that were highly shared and had low generation probability. For each public chain, a later analysis derived a clonal expansion index from normalized ranks of inferred template counts within each repertoire. Generation probabilities in a later analysis came from a VDJ recombination model fitted to out-of-frame rearrangements, and those results were checked against IGoR. Hypergeometric tests were used in a later analysis to score TCR-TCR, TCR-HLA and TCR-CMV co-occurrence, with a repertoire-size bias correction applied to the TCR pairs. False discovery rates were estimated in a later analysis by permuting HLA or CMV assignments 20 times. A later analysis grouped co-occurring TCRs with DBSCAN, adding TCRdist sequence similarity when clustering within HLA-allele-positive subsets. Co-occurrence clustering excluded repertoires with fewer than 30,000 or more than 120,000 public chains, plus five with anomalous nucleotide sharing. TCRdb stores this immuneACCESS table with in-frame sequences only. Part of the clones is absent; in the studies checked, under half of the shortfall reflects unresolved V genes, and no reason is known for the rest. V and J calls and clone size are copied from that table; D and trimming were computed from the DNA. The sample records 150,000 or so clones, less than 90% of which are singletons. Together, the top ten hold around 2% of the sample.

The sequencing input was PBMCs. The receptor was isolated from a man aged 18 to 29 in good health and CMV-seronegative. The sequence joins TRBV27 to TRBJ2-7; the D region possibly corresponds to TRBD1 (6 bases align). The DNA sequence is as follows: TGTGCCAGCAGTTTCCGAGGGACACCAGACGAGCAGTACTTC. Its amino acids are CASSFRGTPDEQYF.